This T cell receptor beta chain was identified during a study of a mutant IDH1 vaccine in newly diagnosed glioma. The time point: week 23, last vaccination. A 20-mer mutant IDH1 peptide at 300 ug was injected subcutaneously with topical imiquimod. Method: immunoSEQ multiplex PCR; TCRdb's copy keeps in-frame clones and lacks some. The data contain 65,000 or so clones, 80% to 90% of them singletons. As concerns this clone: As yet, its antigen is unknown.

The CDR3 is 13 amino acids. Trimming left V 4 bases short and J 5 bases short, with 11 bases between. The germline gives CDR1 SGHRS, CDR2 YFSETQ. The sequencing used PBMCs, collected from a glioma patient whose treatment included an IDH1 peptide vaccine. This TCR came from a man younger than 45 with glioma. The chain uses TRBV5-1 and TRBJ2-3, with D perhaps being TRBD1 or TRBD2 (5 bases each). In nucleotides, the CDR3 is TGCGCCAGCAGCCCCGGGACCAGAGATACGCAGTATTTT. It specifies CASSPGTRDTQYF.